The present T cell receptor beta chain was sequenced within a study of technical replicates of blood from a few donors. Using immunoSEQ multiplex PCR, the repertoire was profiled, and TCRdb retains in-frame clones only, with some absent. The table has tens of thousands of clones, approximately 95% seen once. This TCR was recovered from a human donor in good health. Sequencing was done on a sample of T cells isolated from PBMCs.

CDR3 in amino acids: CASSLPETQYF. The CDR3 DNA reads TGTGCCAGCAGCTTACCGGAGACCCAGTACTTC. This sequence joins TRBV7-9 and TRBJ2-5; D unclear. Germline V gene sequence: CDR1 SEHNR, CDR2 FQNEAQ (reference sequence). This CDR3 has 11 amino acids. V lost 2 bases, J lost 5 bases, and 3 bases lay in between.